This TCR beta chain was profiled in a study of shared clonotypes between healthy human individuals. The wider study: Each donor's CD4 naive and CD4 memory cells filled three plates apiece, CD8 naive two, and CD8 memory one.

The CDR3 is 14 amino acids. Trimming left V 1 base short and J 1 base short, with 7 bases between. Germline V gene data show CDR1 as SSHAT and CDR2 as FNYEAQ (reference sequence). This clone was counted once. Other DNA sequences in the same sample also yield this CDR3. Authors' analysis steps: Filtering differed for immunoSEQ, which gave only junction sequences without quality scores. This table comes from immunoSEQ multiplex PCR, and its TCRdb copy is limited to in-frame clones, with some not included. That table is the source of V, J and clone size, and D and trimming were worked out from the DNA. This sample yields roughly 2,300,000 clones, of which 92% are seen a single time; approximately 0.4% belongs to the top ten. The study enrolled healthy HIV-negative adults without recent acute infections or vaccinations as donors.

Material: naive CD4+ T cells from PBMCs. Documented subset: CD45RA+ positively selected. The sequence came from a man younger than 35 in good health. Some clones in this sample may be carry-over from other donors' samples. This chain joins TRBV7-7 and TRBJ2-5; the D is unclear. For the CDR3, the DNA is TGTGCCAGCAGCTTAGGGGTTGGCCAAGAGACCCAGTACTTC. Encoded protein: CASSLGVGQETQYF.